This T cell receptor beta chain was obtained from a study of control samples from healthy donors and cancer patients (dated by TCRdb to 2018 to 2021). The CDR3 starts with the cysteine, ends with the phenylalanine, and has 14 residues. The retained sequence is limited to the CDR3, 42 bases, with the frame set at the first base. Trimming removed 6 bases from V and 4 bases from J, leaving 15 bases between the germline ends. The germline V gene encodes CDR1 MNHEY and CDR2 SVGAGI. In the case of this clone: Which antigen it targets is not known. The record has no base qualities; no much larger clone is one base away.

Library method: the immunoSEQ multiplex PCR assay. The clones in this table, taken by TCRdb from immuneACCESS, are in-frame only. Not every clone is retained; where verified, under half of the shortfall comes from an unresolved V gene, and the cause of the rest is unknown. In all, the sample holds 150,000 or so clones, and just over 85% of those were seen once. The leading ten clones occupy around 5% of the sample. The chain uses TRBV6-5 and TRBJ1-1; perhaps TRBD1 is the D gene, with 6 bases matching. The receptor comes from a woman under 40 in good health. Source material: blood. The CDR3 sequence is CASSPRGMGTEAFF. The DNA sequence is given as TGTGCCAGCAGCCCCAGGGGTATGGGCACTGAAGCTTTCTTT.